These 8 T cell receptor beta chains originate from one sample sequenced in a study of identical twins. TCRdb re-derived calls from the 5' RACE reads in MiXCR, one entry per CDR3 protein. The table records around 470,000 distinct CDR3 sequences, approximately 14% of them present only once. This sample was shared with a second study, whose subject was yellow fever vaccine responses in identical twins.

The specimen sequenced was CD4+ T cells sorted from blood. These receptors all come from a woman younger than 35 in good health.

This clonotype has just a few counts. V gene TRBV6-5 combines with J gene TRBJ2-1, with 9 bases matching TRBD1. V lost 2 bases and J lost 10; bases outside the gene matches: 9. The CDR3 extends over 15 amino acids. Germline lookup yields CDR1 MNHEY and CDR2 SVGAGI. CDR3: CASSYATGGSGEQFF. CDR3 nucleotides: TGTGCCAGCAGTTACGCTACAGGGGGCTCCGGGGAGCAGTTCTTC.

V gene TRBV9 combines with J gene TRBJ2-2, with D perhaps matching TRBD2 (5 bases). Germline V lookup: CDR1 SGDLS, CDR2 YYNGEE. The CDR3 loop spans 16 amino acids. V lost 0 bases and J 6 bases, leaving 15 bases between the germline ends. In DNA form, the CDR3 reads TGTGCCAGCAGCGTAGCCGGAGGAAGGTCCGCCGGGGAGCTGTTTTTT. Its protein product is CASSVAGGRSAGELFF. The full variable domain, rest sourced from reference TRBV9 and TRBJ2-2, is DSGVTQTPKHLITATGQRVTLRCSPRSGDLSVYWYQQSLDQGLQFLIQYYNGEERAKGNILERFSAQQFPDLHSELNLSSLELGDSALYFCASSVAGGRSAGELFFGEGSRLTVL.

This clonotype has more than one count but fewer than ten. The chain carries TRBV29-1 and TRBJ2-1, with 7 bases that match TRBD1. The CDR3 is 12 amino acids. Germline values: CDR1 SQVTM, CDR2 ANQGSEA. The V and J ends lost 7 bases and 4 bases, in that order; junction bases with no gene match: 4. CDR3 loop: CSGGTDYNEQFF. For the CDR3, the DNA is TGCAGCGGGGGGACAGATTACAATGAGCAGTTCTTC.

This clonotype showed up many times. The chain combines TRBV7-2 with TRBJ2-7; unclear D gene. Trimming left V 1 base short and J 2 bases short, with 6 bases between. This CDR3 is built from 13 residues. Germline CDR1 and CDR2: SGHTA and FQGNSA. The CDR3 DNA reads as TGTGCCAGCAGCTTAGGTAGTCCCTACGAGCAGTACTTC. It translates to CASSLGSPYEQYF.

CDR3 nucleotide sequence: TGTGCCAGCAGCGTGGACAGGGGTCACTATGGCTACACCTTC. It yields the protein CASSVDRGHYGYTF. This chain joins TRBV9 and TRBJ1-2; TRBD1 agrees at 9 bases. The V gene's germline CDR1 is SGDLS and CDR2 YYNGEE. The junction had 2 bases not matched to a gene; V was cut back by 2 bases and J by 3 bases. The CDR3 has 14 amino acids.

This clonotype has a count of ten or more. The CDR3 protein is CASSMTGSKETQYF. The CDR3 region has the DNA TGTGCCAGCAGCATGACAGGGAGTAAAGAGACCCAGTACTTC. This chain uses TRBV7-9 with TRBJ2-5; 7 bases agree with TRBD1. V lost 5 bases, J lost 3 bases, and 6 bases stayed unmatched. The V gene's germline CDR1 is SEHNR and CDR2 FQNEAQ (reference sequence). The length of the CDR3 is 14 residues.

The CDR3 reads CSASTSGRAGDTQYF. CDR3 nucleotide sequence: TGCAGTGCTTCTACTAGCGGGAGGGCGGGAGATACGCAGTATTTT. The chain uses TRBV20-1 and TRBJ2-3, with 13 bases identical to TRBD2. The V and J ends lost 5 bases and 5 bases, in that order; junction bases with no gene match: 7. The CDR3 covers 15 residues. Germline V lookup: CDR1 DFQATT, CDR2 SNEGSKA (reference sequence).

The chain couples TRBV7-2 to TRBJ2-2; 7 positions match TRBD2. The CDR3 runs 16 residues. CDR1 is SGHTA and CDR2 is FQGNSA in the germline V gene. Trimming took 6 bases from V and 0 from J; bases not matched to a gene: 7. The CDR3 coding sequence is TGTGCCAGCAGGCACCATGGGGGGGCGAACACCGGGGAGCTGTTTTTT. This gives the protein CASRHHGGANTGELFF.